This T cell receptor beta chain came from a study of metastatic and nonmetastatic thyroid tumors (dated by TCRdb to the early 2020s). Turning to the overall study: Repertoires from peripheral blood and from tumor or nodule tissue samples of malignant and benign thyroid patients were compared.

Comments on this clone: The clone's antigen remains unknown. One end of the junction fails to match germline, which may point to a read error.

To prepare the library, PCR was applied. TCRdb shows the sequencer as Illumina HiSeq 4000. High-throughput sequencing was used to profile the TCR beta-chain CDR3 region of each patient. The original pipeline was this. Drawing on CDR3 differences between clinicopathological groups, the researchers built a classifier meant to tell apart patients with distant-metastatic papillary thyroid cancer. The Shannon index was used to assess repertoire diversity, and the Morisita-Horn index was used to assess tumor-blood repertoire similarity. The raw public reads went through TCRdb reprocessing: fastp at Q25, MiXCR clone calling, in-frame beta chains kept. What appears here as the V and J calls and clone size reflects TCRdb's work, not the paper's. The sample data list 27,000 or so clones, and about 16% of these were observed just once. The top ten constitute around 16% of the sample. The CDR3 sequence holds 16 residues, the cysteine and phenylalanine included. Just CDR3 DNA is preserved here, 48 bases in frame from base 1. The germline V gene encodes CDR1 LNHDA and CDR2 SQIVND (reference sequence).

No treatment had been received by any patient before thyroid surgery. Using T-cell receptor beta sequencing, the researchers looked back retrospectively at clinical samples from patients, gathered between about 2011 and 2019. What the research found in general, with its limitations: In both blood and tumor samples, malignant tumors were reported to have significantly higher TCR beta diversity than benign nodules.

This TCR came from a male donor with papillary thyroid cancer or a benign thyroid nodule (not recorded which). Some clones in this sample may be carry-over from other donors' samples. The chain couples TRBV19 to TRBJ2-1; TRBD1 lines up with 8 middle nucleotides. Sample: blood. The DNA sequence follows: TGTGCCAGTAGTATAGGAACAGGGGGGTCCTCCAATGAGCAGTTCTTC. This is translated as CASSIGTGGSSNEQFF.